A selection of T cell receptor beta chains follows, all from one sample in a study of shared clonotypes between healthy human individuals. Only in-frame clones appear in the TCRdb table, and some are missing; sequencing was by immunoSEQ multiplex PCR. This table holds some 2,400,000 clones, under 97% found once. The specimen sequenced was naive CD4+ T cells sorted from blood. Receptors originate from a man between 18 and 35 years old in good health. CDR3s include the opening cysteine and the closing phenylalanine or tryptophan. The D gene is left open where the match is weak. Size is omitted from some rows. Given values are once, few, many or a class for expanded clones.

D gene: NA
clone size: NA
J gene: TRBJ2-3
V gene: TRBV10-1
CDR3 DNA: TGCGCCAGCAGTGAGCCCGGTCTGGCGGTGCTTGCCATAGAACGATCCACAGATACGCAGTATTTT
CDR3 protein: CASSEPGLAVLAIERSTDTQYF

D gene: NA
clone size: NA
J gene: TRBJ1-1
V gene: TRBV30
CDR3 DNA: TGTGCCTGGAGTCTGAGGGTGGGCGCAAACACTGAAGCTTTCTTT
CDR3 protein: CAWSLRVGANTEAFF

D gene: NA
clone size: once
J gene: TRBJ1-6
V gene: TRBV19
CDR3 DNA: TGTGCCAGCCGGGACATGGGTAATTCACCCCTCCACTTT
CDR3 protein: CASRDMGNSPLHF

D gene: NA
clone size: NA
J gene: TRBJ1-1
V gene: TRBV6-5
CDR3 DNA: TGTGCCAGCTGTGCAGGGACTGAAGCTTTCTTT
CDR3 protein: CASCAGTEAFF

D gene: TRBD2
clone size: NA
J gene: TRBJ2-7
V gene: TRBV7-2
CDR3 DNA: TGTGCCAGCAGCTTAACGGGACTAGCGGGGCCTTACGAGCAGTACTTC
CDR3 protein: CASSLTGLAGPYEQYF

D gene: NA
clone size: once
J gene: TRBJ1-4
V gene: TRBV6-1
CDR3 DNA: TGTGCCAGCAGTGAGGGAACAACTCCCGCAACTAATGAAAAACTGTTTTTT
CDR3 protein: CASSEGTTPATNEKLFF

D gene: NA
clone size: NA
J gene: TRBJ2-1
V gene: TRBV11-3
CDR3 DNA: TGTGCCAGCAGCTTAGATACGGAGTACAATGAGCAGTTCTTC
CDR3 protein: CASSLDTEYNEQFF

D gene: NA
clone size: NA
J gene: TRBJ1-1
V gene: TRBV18
CDR3 DNA: TGTGCCAGCTCTCAGCAGGGAACTGAAGCTTTCTTT
CDR3 protein: CASSQQGTEAFF

D gene: NA
clone size: NA
J gene: TRBJ2-2
V gene: TRBV5-5
CDR3 DNA: TGTGCCAGCAGCTCAACAGGTTGGGCGAACACCGGGGAGCTGTTTTTT
CDR3 protein: CASSSTGWANTGELFF

D gene: NA
clone size: once
J gene: TRBJ1-2
V gene: TRBV7-9
CDR3 DNA: TGTGCCAGCAGCTTACCCCGGGACACTCCCATCTACACCTTC
CDR3 protein: CASSLPRDTPIYTF